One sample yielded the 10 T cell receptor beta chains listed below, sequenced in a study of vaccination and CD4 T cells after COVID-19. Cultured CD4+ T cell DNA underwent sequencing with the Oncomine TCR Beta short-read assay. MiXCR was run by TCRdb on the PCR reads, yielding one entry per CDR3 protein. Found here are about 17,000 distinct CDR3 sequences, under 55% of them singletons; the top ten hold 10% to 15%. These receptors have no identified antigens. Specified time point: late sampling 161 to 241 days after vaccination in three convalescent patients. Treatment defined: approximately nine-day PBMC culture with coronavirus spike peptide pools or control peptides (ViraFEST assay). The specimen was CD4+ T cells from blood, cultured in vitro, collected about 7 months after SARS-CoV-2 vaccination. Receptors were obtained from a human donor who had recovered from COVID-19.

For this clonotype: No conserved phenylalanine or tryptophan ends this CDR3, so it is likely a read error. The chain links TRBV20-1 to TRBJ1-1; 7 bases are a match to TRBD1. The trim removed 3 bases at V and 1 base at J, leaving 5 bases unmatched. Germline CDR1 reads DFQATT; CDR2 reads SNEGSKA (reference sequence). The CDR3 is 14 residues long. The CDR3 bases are TGCAGTGCTAGTAAGGGGGCATGGAACACTGAAGCTTTCTCT. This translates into CSASKGAWNTEAFS.

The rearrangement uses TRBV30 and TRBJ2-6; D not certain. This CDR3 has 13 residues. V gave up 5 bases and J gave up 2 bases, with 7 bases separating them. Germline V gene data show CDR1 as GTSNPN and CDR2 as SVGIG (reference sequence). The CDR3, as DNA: TGTGCCTGGGAATACGCTGGGGCCAACGTCCTGACTTTC. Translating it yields CAWEYAGANVLTF.

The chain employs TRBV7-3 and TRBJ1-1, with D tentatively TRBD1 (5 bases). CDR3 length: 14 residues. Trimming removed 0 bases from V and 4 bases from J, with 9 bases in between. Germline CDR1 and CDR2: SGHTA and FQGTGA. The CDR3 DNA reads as TGTGCCAGCAGCTTAACGGGGGTAGGCACTGAAGCTTTCTTT. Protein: CASSLTGVGTEAFF. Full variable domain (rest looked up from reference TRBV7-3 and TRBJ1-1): GAGVSQTPSNKVTEKGKYVELRCDPISGHTALYWYRQSLGQGPEFLIYFQGTGAADDSGLPNDRFFAVRPEGSVSTLKIQRTERGDSAVYLCASSLTGVGTEAFFGQGTRLTVV.

The CDR3 sequence: CATSDSDSTIFHEQYF. DNA of the CDR3: TGTGCCACCAGTGATTCTGATTCAACGATCTTCCACGAGCAGTACTTC. This chain uses TRBV24-1 with TRBJ2-7, with D unclear. Germline assignment: CDR1 KGHDR and CDR2 SFDVKD. The CDR3 has 16 residues. V was shortened by 2 bases and J by 5 bases, with 18 bases between the two germline ends.

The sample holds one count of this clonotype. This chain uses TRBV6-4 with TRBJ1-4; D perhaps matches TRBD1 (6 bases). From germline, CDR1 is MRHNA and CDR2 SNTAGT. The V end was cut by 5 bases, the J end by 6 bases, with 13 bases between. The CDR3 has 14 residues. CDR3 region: CASSRRGEDEKLFF. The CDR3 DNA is TGTGCCAGCAGTCGGAGGGGGGAGGATGAAAAACTGTTTTTT.

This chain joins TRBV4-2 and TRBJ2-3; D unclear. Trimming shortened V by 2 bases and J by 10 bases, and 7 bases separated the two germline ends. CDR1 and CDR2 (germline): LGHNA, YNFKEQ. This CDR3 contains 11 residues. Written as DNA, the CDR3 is TGTGCCAGCAGCCAAATGAGTGCGCAGTATTTT. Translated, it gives CASSQMSAQYF.

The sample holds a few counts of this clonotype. CDR3 nucleotides: TGTGCCAGCAGTTTAGAACCCCGTCGAGGAACAGATACGCAGTATTTT. Residues: CASSLEPRRGTDTQYF. The chain combines TRBV27 with TRBJ2-3; D is undetermined. The CDR3 consists of 16 residues. Germline CDR1 reads MNHEY; CDR2 reads SMNVEV (reference sequence). V was trimmed by 2 bases and J by 3 bases, leaving 15 bases between them.

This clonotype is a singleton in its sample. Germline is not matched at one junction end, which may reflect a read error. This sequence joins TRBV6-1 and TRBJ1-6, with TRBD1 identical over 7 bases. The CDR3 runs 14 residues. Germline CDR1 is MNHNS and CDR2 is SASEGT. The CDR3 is CVSSVTGANSPLHF. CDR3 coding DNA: TGTGTCAGCAGCGTAACAGGGGCTAATTCACCCCTCCACTTT.

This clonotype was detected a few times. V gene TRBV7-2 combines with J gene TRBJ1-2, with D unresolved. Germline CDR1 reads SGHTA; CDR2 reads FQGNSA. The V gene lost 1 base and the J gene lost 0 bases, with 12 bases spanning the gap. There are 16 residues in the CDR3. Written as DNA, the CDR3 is TGTGCCAGCAGCTTAGGTCCCCAGCGCACTAACTATGGCTACACCTTC. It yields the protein CASSLGPQRTNYGYTF.

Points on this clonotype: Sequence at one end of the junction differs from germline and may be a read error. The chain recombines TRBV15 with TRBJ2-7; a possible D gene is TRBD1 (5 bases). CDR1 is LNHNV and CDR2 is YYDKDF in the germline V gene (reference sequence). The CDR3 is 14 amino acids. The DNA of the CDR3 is TGTGCCACCAGCAGAGACAGGGCAATCTACGGGCAGTACTTC. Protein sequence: CATSRDRAIYGQYF.